The 22 T cell receptor beta chains in this list originate from one sample, sequenced in a study of CXCR3-negative and CXCR3-positive naive CD8 T cells. Libraries of TRB cDNA were made by 5' RACE and carried UMIs. TCRdb re-called the 5' RACE reads; one entry per CDR3 protein, DNA not given. The sample is made up of roughly 24,000 distinct CDR3 sequences, and the top ten hold roughly 2.8% of it. The specimen sequenced was naive CXCR3- CD8+ T cells from blood. Subset denoted: CD45RO-CCR7+CD27+CD95- naive CD8+ T cells lacking CXCR3 (TNR3-). The receptors derive from a human donor in good health. Some clones in this sample may be carry-over from other donors' samples.

The chain recombines TRBV29-1 with TRBJ1-3. The CDR3 covers 14 residues. In germline, CDR1 is SQVTM, CDR2 ANQGSEA. CDR3 protein: CSVGLRNTGNTIYF.

The gene calls are TRBV5-1 and TRBJ2-2; TCRdb's D call, TRBD1, is unchecked because there is no DNA. Per the germline V gene, CDR1 is SGHRS and CDR2 is YFSETQ. This CDR3 is built from 17 residues. This chain's CDR3 is CASSLEDLGAGTGELFF.

This chain links TRBV6-5 with TRBJ1-1; the D call of TRBD1 rests on TCRdb alone, since no DNA is present to check it. CDR1 and CDR2 (germline): MNHEY, SVGAGI. The CDR3 sequence is 15 residues long. CDR3 in amino acids: CASSYRTGGSTEAFF.

The V and J genes are TRBV29-1 and TRBJ2-7; the TCRdb D gene call, TRBD1, has no DNA to confirm it. The CDR3 runs to 13 residues. Germline loops: CDR1 SQVTM, CDR2 ANQGSEA. The CDR3 sequence: CSITGGSSYEQYF.

The rearrangement links TRBV15 to TRBJ1-1. Germline V gene lookup returns CDR1 LNHNV and CDR2 YYDKDF (reference sequence). This CDR3 comprises 18 residues. The CDR3 sequence is CATSEENSFRSSGTEAFF.

The chain uses TRBV7-2 and TRBJ1-1; TCRdb lists TRBD1, though no DNA is available to test this call. CDR1 and CDR2 from the germline V gene are SGHTA and FQGNSA. The CDR3 loop spans 14 amino acids. The CDR3 loop reads CASSLGGLRFEAFF.

This sequence joins TRBV7-2 and TRBJ2-6; TCRdb designates TRBD1, a call that cannot be tested without DNA. CDR1 SGHTA and CDR2 FQGNSA come from the germline V gene. The CDR3 has 15 residues. CDR3 protein: CASSSGGLGANVLTF.

The genes are TRBV28 and TRBJ1-1; TCRdb's D call, TRBD1, is unchecked because there is no DNA. Germline CDR1 and CDR2: MDHEN and SYDVKM. There are 12 residues in the CDR3. This CDR3 reads CASLPPDREAFF.

The rearrangement links TRBV28 to TRBJ2-2; TCRdb indicates TRBD1, and absent DNA this call remains unverified. CDR3 size: 14 residues. Germline CDR1 reads MDHEN; CDR2 reads SYDVKM. The CDR3 sequence: CASSFNRGGGELFF. Variable domain in full (rest from reference TRBV28 and TRBJ2-2): DVKVTQSSRYLVKRTGEKVFLECVQDMDHENMFWYRQDPGLGLRLIYFSYDVKMKEKGDIPEGYSVSREKKERFSLILESASTNQTSMYLCASSFNRGGGELFFGEGSRLTVL.

The V and J genes are TRBV28 and TRBJ1-6. The germline gives CDR1 MDHEN, CDR2 SYDVKM. The CDR3 loop spans 15 amino acids. This chain's CDR3 is CASTQRSSYNSPLHF. The full variable domain, in which reference TRBV28 and TRBJ1-6 provide the parts outside the CDR3, is DVKVTQSSRYLVKRTGEKVFLECVQDMDHENMFWYRQDPGLGLRLIYFSYDVKMKEKGDIPEGYSVSREKKERFSLILESASTNQTSMYLCASTQRSSYNSPLHFGNGTRLTVT.

This chain uses TRBV11-3 with TRBJ1-1; the D call from TCRdb, TRBD1, cannot be confirmed without DNA. The germline CDR1 and CDR2 sequences are SGHNT and YENEEA. This CDR3 has 15 residues. This CDR3 is CASSLQQGMNTEAFF.

The CDR3: CATSVDRGAGANVLTF. V is TRBV15 and J is TRBJ2-6; TCRdb reports TRBD1, a call that lacks DNA to check it against. Looked up from germline, CDR1 is LNHNV and CDR2 is YYDKDF (reference sequence). There are 16 residues in the CDR3.

V and J are TRBV28 and TRBJ2-5; TCRdb designates TRBD2, a call that cannot be tested without DNA. The CDR3 is made up of 15 amino acids. Germline-derived CDR1 and CDR2 are MDHEN and SYDVKM. The CDR3 region is CASSFPAGGQETQYF. The variable domain in full, completed from reference TRBV28 and TRBJ2-5, reads DVKVTQSSRYLVKRTGEKVFLECVQDMDHENMFWYRQDPGLGLRLIYFSYDVKMKEKGDIPEGYSVSREKKERFSLILESASTNQTSMYLCASSFPAGGQETQYFGPGTRLLVL.

The V call is TRBV4-3, the J call TRBJ1-5. CDR3 length equals 14 residues. Germline lookup yields CDR1 LGHNA and CDR2 YSLEER. CDR3 residues: CASSQDRGFQPQHF.

The chain employs TRBV4-3 and TRBJ2-5; checking the TCRdb D call of TRBD2 is not possible without DNA. This CDR3 is built from 17 residues. In germline, CDR1 is LGHNA, CDR2 YSLEER. The CDR3 loop reads CASSQDLRGQTQETQYF.

The rearrangement uses TRBV27 and TRBJ2-1. Germline CDR1 reads MNHEY; CDR2 reads SMNVEV (reference sequence). The CDR3 has 15 residues. CDR3 sequence: CASSSRQSSYNEQFF.

This chain connects TRBV7-9 to TRBJ2-1; TCRdb gives TRBD1 as the D gene, but with no DNA this cannot be confirmed. CDR1 and CDR2 (germline): SEHNR, FQNEAQ (reference sequence). This CDR3 is built from 15 residues. CDR3 sequence reads: CASSLALGQNNEQFF.

The chain carries TRBV2 and TRBJ1-5; absent DNA, TCRdb's TRBD1 call cannot be checked. Germline loops: CDR1 SNHLY, CDR2 FYNNEI. The CDR3 length is 14 residues. CDR3 region: CASRLRGSNQPQHF. Together with reference TRBV2 and TRBJ1-5, the CDR3 gives the full variable domain: EPEVTQTPSHQVTQMGQEVILRCVPISNHLYFYWYRQILGQKVEFLVSFYNNEISEKSEIFDDQFSVERPDGSNFTLKIRSTKLEDSAMYFCASRLRGSNQPQHFGDGTRLSIL.

By frequency, this clonotype is medium-sized. The CDR3 region is CASSADYEQYF. This rearrangement joins TRBV18 to TRBJ2-7. Per the germline V gene, CDR1 is KGHSH and CDR2 is LQKENI. This CDR3 has 11 residues.

The chain carries TRBV2 and TRBJ2-7; absent DNA, TCRdb's TRBD2 call cannot be checked. Per germline, CDR1 SNHLY and CDR2 FYNNEI. This CDR3 comprises 17 residues. CDR3 protein: CASTLEGGAPSSYEQYF.

The gene calls are TRBV2 and TRBJ2-1; TCRdb's assignment of TRBD1 cannot be checked, as there is no DNA. The germline gives CDR1 SNHLY, CDR2 FYNNEI. There are 13 residues in the CDR3. The CDR3 sequence: CATQLPTGNEQFF. The variable domain in full, completed from reference TRBV2 and TRBJ2-1, reads EPEVTQTPSHQVTQMGQEVILRCVPISNHLYFYWYRQILGQKVEFLVSFYNNEISEKSEIFDDQFSVERPDGSNFTLKIRSTKLEDSAMYFCATQLPTGNEQFFGPGTRLTVL.

The V and J genes are TRBV7-9 and TRBJ1-3. This CDR3 is built from 15 residues. Per the germline V gene, CDR1 is SEHNR and CDR2 is FQNEAQ (reference sequence). CDR3 protein: CASSSSTVSGNTIYF.